This T cell receptor (beta chain) was obtained from a study of T-cell reconstitution after alpha-beta-depleted transplantation in children. The study, taken as a whole, reports: Where alpha-beta T cells came from about two months after transplant was reportedly several hundred expanded graft clones.

About this clonotype itself: What it binds is unknown. A much bigger clone sits one base away, suggesting this may be a read error.

TCRbeta library preparation incorporated unique molecular identifiers. A single record per CDR3 protein comes from TCRdb applying MiXCR to the PCR reads. This sample yields 800,000 to 1,000,000 distinct CDR3 sequences, of which less than 30% are seen a single time; about 28% belongs to the top ten. The CDR3 covers 18 residues. Per the germline V gene, CDR1 is SGHTA and CDR2 is FQGTGA. The rearrangement joins TRBV7-3 to TRBJ2-6; the D gene is possibly TRBD1 (6 bases). Sample: PBMCs, mostly from graft donor cells, taken 360 days after TCRalphabeta/CD19-depleted stem cell transplant. The receptor was derived from a boy under three years old who had a stem cell transplant for SCID, so the T cells may come from the graft donor. The DNA of the CDR3 is TGTGCCAACAGCTTACAACCGGGACAATCCTCTGGGGCCAACGTCCTGACTTTC. It encodes CANSLQPGQSSGANVLTF.